This T cell receptor beta chain is from a study of CXCR3-negative and CXCR3-positive naive CD8 T cells. UMI-tagged TRB cDNA libraries were built via 5' RACE. TCRdb re-called the 5' RACE reads and gives one entry per CDR3 protein, without DNA. The listing contains 100,000 to 150,000 distinct CDR3 sequences. General study findings and limits: The TRB CDR3s that CXCR3-positive naive cells carried were more hydrophobic than those of CXCR3-negative naive cells. Both naive subsets, CXCR3-negative and CXCR3-positive, displayed similar TRBV-TRBJ usage, unlike memory cells.

Per CD8+ T cell subset, triplicate sorts of 300,000 or so cells each were done. Points on this clonotype: The target antigen is unknown.

The CDR3 sequence is 17 residues long. Germline V gene lookup returns CDR1 LGHNA and CDR2 YSLEER. This TCR was sampled from a human donor in good health. Some clones in this sample may be carry-over from other donors' samples. The sample consisted of naive CXCR3- CD8+ T cells from blood. Noted subset: CD45RO-CCR7+CD27+CD95- naive CD8+ T cells lacking CXCR3 (TNR3-). This chain joins TRBV4-3 and TRBJ2-3. CDR3 residues: CASSQDVIVRPTDTQYF.